This note documents a single T cell receptor (beta chain) sequence. From germline, CDR1 is LNHDA and CDR2 SQIVND (reference sequence). The V and J ends lost 8 bases and 7 bases, in that order; junction bases with no gene match: 11. This CDR3 spans 14 amino acids. Clinical histories supplied by participants themselves formed the basis of cohort assignment. The data were taken from a study of blood T cell repertoires in COVID-19. About the research overall: Material from acute and convalescent COVID-19 was sourced from the United States, Italy and Spain. T cells, B-cell-depleted T cells, or PBMCs supplied cDNA or gDNA.

Authors' processing steps: Scientists estimated how many nucleated cells there were by amplifying reference gene primers. The assay was immunoSEQ multiplex PCR, and TCRdb's table has in-frame clones only and misses some. V and J calls and clone size are those listed in that table; D and trimming were worked out from the DNA. The sample records around 200,000 clones, roughly 89% being singletons. The gene calls are TRBV19 and TRBJ1-2; TRBD1 agrees at 9 bases. Sequenced input: PBMCs or T cells enriched from blood (not recorded which). This TCR was recovered from a man aged 18 to 29 with acute COVID-19. CDR3: CASAEQGAQGGYTF. For the CDR3, the DNA is TGTGCCAGTGCAGAACAGGGGGCGCAAGGTGGCTACACCTTC.